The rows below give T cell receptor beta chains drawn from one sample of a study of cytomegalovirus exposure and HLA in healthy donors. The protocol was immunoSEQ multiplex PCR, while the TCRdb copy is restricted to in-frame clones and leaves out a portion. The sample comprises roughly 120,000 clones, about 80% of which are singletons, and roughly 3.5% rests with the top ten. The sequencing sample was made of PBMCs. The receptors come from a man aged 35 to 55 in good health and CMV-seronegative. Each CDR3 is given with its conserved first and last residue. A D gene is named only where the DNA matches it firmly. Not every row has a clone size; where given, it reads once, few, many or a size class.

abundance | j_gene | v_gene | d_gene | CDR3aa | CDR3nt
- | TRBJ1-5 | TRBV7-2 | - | CASSLREGNQPQHF | TGTGCCAGCAGCTTGCGGGAGGGCAATCAGCCCCAGCATTTT
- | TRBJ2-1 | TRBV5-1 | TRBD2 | CASSGTSGGYYNEQFF | TGCGCCAGCAGCGGGACTAGCGGGGGGTACTACAATGAGCAGTTCTTC
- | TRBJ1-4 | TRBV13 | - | CASSLKSPVEKLFF | TGTGCCAGCAGCTTAAAATCCCCCGTAGAAAAACTGTTTTTT
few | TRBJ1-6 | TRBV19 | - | CASSIRGIANSPLHF | TGTGCCAGTAGTATACGGGGAATCGCTAATTCACCCCTCCACTTT
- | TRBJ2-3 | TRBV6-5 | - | CASSRQGGPDTQYF | TGTGCCAGCAGTCGACAGGGAGGCCCAGATACGCAGTATTTT
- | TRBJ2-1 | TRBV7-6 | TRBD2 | CASSLWGPSGGLNEQFF | TGTGCCAGCAGCTTATGGGGCCCTAGCGGGGGGCTGAATGAGCAGTTCTTC
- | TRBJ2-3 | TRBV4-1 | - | CASSYRVSTDTQYF | TGCGCCAGCAGCTATCGGGTTAGCACAGATACGCAGTATTTT
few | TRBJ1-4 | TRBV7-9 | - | CASSPRIRIREKLFF | TGTGCCAGCAGCCCCAGGATTAGGATACGCGAAAAACTGTTTTTT
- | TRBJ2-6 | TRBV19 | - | CASSIGGAGANVLTF | TGTGCCAGTAGTATAGGCGGGGCTGGGGCCAACGTCCTGACTTTC
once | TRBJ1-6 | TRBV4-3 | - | CASSQLQDSPLHF | TGCGCCAGCAGCCAACTACAGGATTCACCCCTCCACTTT
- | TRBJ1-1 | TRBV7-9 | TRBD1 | CASSSPPGTGEAFF | TGTGCCAGCAGCTCCCCTCCTGGGACAGGTGAAGCTTTCTTT
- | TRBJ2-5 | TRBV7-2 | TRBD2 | CASTARGWQETQYF | TGTGCCAGCACGGCGCGGGGGTGGCAAGAGACCCAGTACTTC
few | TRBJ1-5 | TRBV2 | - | CASRQAREPQHF | TGTGCCAGCAGACAGGCAAGGGAGCCCCAGCATTTT
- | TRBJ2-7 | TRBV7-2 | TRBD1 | CASSHSGTGAYF | TGTGCCAGCAGCCACTCCGGGACAGGGGCGTACTTC
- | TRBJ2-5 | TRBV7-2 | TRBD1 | CASSEGQGMETQYF | TGTGCCAGCAGCGAGGGACAGGGTATGGAGACCCAGTACTTC
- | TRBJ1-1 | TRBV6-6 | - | CASSPRTVMNTEAFF | TGTGCCAGCAGTCCCAGGACAGTCATGAACACTGAAGCTTTCTTT
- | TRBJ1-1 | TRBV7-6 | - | CASSLGPMNTEAFF | TGTGCCAGCAGCTTAGGGCCCATGAACACTGAAGCTTTCTTT
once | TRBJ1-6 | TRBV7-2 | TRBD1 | CASSSRGLSSYNSPLHF | TGTGCCAGCAGCTCTAGGGGGCTCAGCTCCTATAATTCACCCCTCCACTTT
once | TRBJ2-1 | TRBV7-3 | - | CASSLTSSKYNEQFF | TGTGCCAGCAGCTTAACGTCCAGTAAGTACAATGAGCAGTTCTTC
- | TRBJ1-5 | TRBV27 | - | CASRQGVFSNQPQHF | TGTGCCAGTCGACAAGGGGTTTTTAGCAATCAGCCCCAGCATTTT
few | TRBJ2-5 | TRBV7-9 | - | CASSPPTGRETQYF | TGTGCCAGCAGCCCACCCACAGGGAGAGAGACCCAGTACTTC
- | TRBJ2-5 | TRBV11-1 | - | CASSLGETQYF | TGTGCCAGCAGCTTGGGCGAGACCCAGTACTTC
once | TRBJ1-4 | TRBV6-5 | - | CASSWRTGVEKLFF | TGTGCCAGCAGTTGGCGGACGGGGGTTGAAAAACTGTTTTTT
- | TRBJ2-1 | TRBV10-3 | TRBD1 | CAITSGTDYNEQFF | TGTGCCATCACCTCCGGGACAGACTACAATGAGCAGTTCTTC
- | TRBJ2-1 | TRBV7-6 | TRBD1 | CASSRDRGNNEQFF | TGTGCCAGCAGCCGGGACAGGGGCAACAATGAGCAGTTCTTC
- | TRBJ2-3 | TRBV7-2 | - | CASSLGVTSTDTQYF | TGTGCCAGCAGCTTAGGGGTGACTAGCACAGATACGCAGTATTTT
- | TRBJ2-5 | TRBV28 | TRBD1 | CASRPTDRPQETQYF | TGTGCCAGCAGACCTACGGACAGGCCTCAAGAGACCCAGTACTTC
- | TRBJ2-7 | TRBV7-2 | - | CASREQGRGFDSYEQYF | TGTGCCAGCAGAGAACAGGGTCGAGGTTTTGATTCCTACGAGCAGTACTTC
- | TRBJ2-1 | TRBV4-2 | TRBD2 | CASSWTGGAGGEQFF | TGTGCCAGCAGTTGGACCGGGGGGGCCGGCGGTGAGCAGTTCTTC
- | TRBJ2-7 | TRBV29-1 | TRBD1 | CSVEWGQGPSYEQYF | TGCAGCGTTGAATGGGGACAGGGGCCGTCCTACGAGCAGTACTTC
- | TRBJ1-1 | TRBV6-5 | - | CASSRSNMNTEAFF | TGTGCCAGCAGCCGCAGTAATATGAACACTGAAGCTTTCTTT
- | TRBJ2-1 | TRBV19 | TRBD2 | CASSIYWVTSGGSYNEQFF | TGTGCCAGTAGTATCTACTGGGTGACTAGCGGGGGGTCCTACAATGAGCAGTTCTTC
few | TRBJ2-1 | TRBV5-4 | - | CASSFTGYNEQFF | TGTGCCAGCAGCTTCACAGGATACAATGAGCAGTTCTTC
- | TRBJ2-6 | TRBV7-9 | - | CASDGVEGANVLTF | TGTGCCTCCGACGGGGTGGAAGGGGCCAACGTCCTGACTTTC
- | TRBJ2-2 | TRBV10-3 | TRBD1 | CAIRGDRGGTNTGELFF | TGTGCCATCAGGGGGGACAGGGGGGGGACGAACACCGGGGAGCTGTTTTTT
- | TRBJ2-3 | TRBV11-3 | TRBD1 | CASSLEGTGVTDTQYF | TGTGCCAGCAGCTTAGAAGGAACAGGGGTCACAGATACGCAGTATTTT
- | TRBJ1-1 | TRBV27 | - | CASSLGQGYPYEAFF | TGTGCCAGCAGTTTAGGGCAGGGGTACCCCTATGAAGCTTTCTTT
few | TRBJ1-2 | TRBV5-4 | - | CASSPTATGNGYTF | TGTGCCAGCAGCCCGACAGCGACGGGTAATGGCTACACCTTC
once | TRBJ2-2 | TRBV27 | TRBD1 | CASSRQGAYTGELFF | TGTGCCAGCAGTAGACAGGGGGCTTATACCGGGGAGCTGTTTTTT
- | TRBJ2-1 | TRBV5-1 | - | CASRVLPSSSYNEQFF | TGCGCCAGCAGAGTATTACCCTCCAGCTCCTACAATGAGCAGTTCTTC
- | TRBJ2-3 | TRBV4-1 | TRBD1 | CASSQMDRDGDTQYF | TGCGCCAGCAGCCAAATGGACAGGGACGGAGATACGCAGTATTTT
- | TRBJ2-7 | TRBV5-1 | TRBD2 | CASSFLAGANEQYF | TGCGCCAGCAGCTTTCTAGCGGGGGCGAACGAGCAGTACTTC
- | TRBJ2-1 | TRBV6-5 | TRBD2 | CASSYAPGRGGQEQFF | TGTGCCAGCAGTTACGCGCCTGGGCGGGGGGGCCAAGAGCAGTTCTTC
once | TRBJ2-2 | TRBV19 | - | CASSIMSARELFF | TGTGCCAGTAGTATAATGAGCGCCCGGGAGCTGTTTTTT
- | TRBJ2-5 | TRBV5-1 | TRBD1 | CASSDGTGEETQYF | TGCGCCAGCAGCGACGGGACAGGGGAAGAGACCCAGTACTTC
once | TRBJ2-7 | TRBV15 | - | CATSDTLFYEQYF | TGTGCCACCTCAGATACCCTCTTCTACGAGCAGTACTTC
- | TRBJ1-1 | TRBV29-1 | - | CSVVGLIGRTEAFF | TGCAGCGTTGTGGGCCTTATCGGGAGGACTGAAGCTTTCTTT
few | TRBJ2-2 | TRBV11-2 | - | CASSPDYPGELFF | TGTGCCAGCAGCCCAGATTACCCCGGGGAGCTGTTTTTT
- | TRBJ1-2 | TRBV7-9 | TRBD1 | CASSLWLDRGSYGYTF | TGTGCCAGCAGCTTATGGTTAGACAGGGGATCCTATGGCTACACCTTC
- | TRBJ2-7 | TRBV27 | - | CASGGSHLVEQYF | TGTGCCAGTGGGGGCAGTCACCTGGTCGAGCAGTACTTC
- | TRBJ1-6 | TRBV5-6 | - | CASSTKRGQSPLHF | TGTGCCAGCAGCACCAAAAGGGGCCAGTCACCCCTCCACTTT
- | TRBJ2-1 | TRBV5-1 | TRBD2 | CASSLRAGGNEQFF | TGCGCCAGCAGCCTCCGAGCCGGGGGGAATGAGCAGTTCTTC
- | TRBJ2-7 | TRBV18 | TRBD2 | CASSHSGPYEQYF | TGTGCCAGCTCACATAGCGGGCCCTACGAGCAGTACTTC
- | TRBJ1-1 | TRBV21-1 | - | CASSLRREGTEAFF | TGTGCCAGCAGCCTACGCAGGGAGGGCACTGAAGCTTTCTTT